This T cell receptor beta chain stems from a study of blood T cell repertoires in COVID-19. Study at large: Whether acute or convalescent, the COVID-19 samples came from the United States, Italy and Spain.

In the authors' workflow: By means of reference gene primer amplification, nucleated cell counts were estimated. Sequenced by immunoSEQ multiplex PCR; TCRdb stores in-frame clones only, minus some. The D gene and trimming were derived from the DNA, and the V and J assignments and clone size from that table. The table includes 650,000 to 800,000 clones, around 89% detected once. Per germline, CDR1 SGHRS and CDR2 YFSETQ. V shed 0 bases and J shed 11 bases, with 17 bases lying between them. The CDR3 runs 15 residues. Sequenced sample: peripheral blood. The TCR originated in a woman in her late teens or twenties with acute or convalescent COVID-19. The V call is TRBV5-1, the J call TRBJ1-4; D possibly corresponds to TRBD1 (5 bases). As DNA, the CDR3 is TGCGCCAGCAGCTTGGAGGGGCCGGGGGTTGGGAAACTGTTTTTT. Encoded protein: CASSLEGPGVGKLFF.